A selection of T cell receptor beta chains follows, all from one sample in a study of blood T cell repertoires in COVID-19. Sequenced by immunoSEQ multiplex PCR; TCRdb stores in-frame clones only, minus some. The sample yields about 150,000 clones, roughly four fifths seen once. Input material: peripheral blood. The receptors come from a human donor with acute or convalescent COVID-19. The donor label of this sample is uncertain. Both conserved end residues are part of each CDR3. Each record gives: clone size, V gene, J gene, D gene, CDR3 DNA, CDR3 protein. The D gene is left open where the match is weak. Not all rows give a size; the values are once, few, many and, for expanded clones, a class.

>once|TRBV7-2|TRBJ1-2|TRBD1
TGTGCCAGCAGCTTAGGGACAGGGGGCTCAACTGGCTACACCTTC
CASSLGTGGSTGYTF
>-|TRBV5-1|TRBJ1-2|TRBD1
TGCGCCAGCAACGAGCTACCTACAGGGGGCAGAGGCTATGGCTACACCTTC
CASNELPTGGRGYGYTF
>-|TRBV7-8|TRBJ2-2|TRBD1
TGTGCCAGCAAGGAGGGACAGGGGGCGACCGGGGAGCTGTTTTTT
CASKEGQGATGELFF
>once|TRBV6-4|TRBJ2-4|-
TGTGCCAGCAGTGACTCGCCAGGGGAAGGAGGAAACATTCAGTACTTC
CASSDSPGEGGNIQYF
>-|TRBV7-2|TRBJ1-1|TRBD1
TGTGCCAGCAGCAAGGAGCCGGGACAGGGGGCTTTCTTT
CASSKEPGQGAFF
>-|TRBV20-1|TRBJ2-5|TRBD1
TGCAGTGCTAGTGATGCTGGCCAGGGGGATCAAGAGACCCAGTACTTC
CSASDAGQGDQETQYF
>-|TRBV6-5|TRBJ1-2|-
TGTGCCAGCCCCTCAACGGACAACCTTCTGGCTGGCTACACCTTC
CASPSTDNLLAGYTF
>-|TRBV11-2|TRBJ1-6|-
TGTGCCAGCAGCCCTGGGACATCGGGGACACCCCTCCACTTT
CASSPGTSGTPLHF
>-|TRBV6-5|TRBJ1-1|-
TGTGCCAGCAGTCATGGGGGAGGGGCTGAAGCTTTCTTT
CASSHGGGAEAFF
>-|TRBV27|TRBJ1-5|-
TGTGCCAGCAGTTTCGGGGGGCTTCAGCCCCAGCATTTT
CASSFGGLQPQHF
>-|TRBV7-9|TRBJ2-7|-
TGTGCCAGCAGCCGACCAGGAAATCTCTACGAGCAGTACTTC
CASSRPGNLYEQYF